This T cell receptor (beta chain) emerged from a study of identical twins. Germline V gives CDR1 MNHEY, CDR2 SVGEGT. Trimming pared 6 bases from V and 1 base from J, leaving 7 bases between. This CDR3 is 13 amino acids long. TCRdb processed the 5' RACE reads anew with MiXCR; each CDR3 protein has one entry. The sample comprises 1.5 million or so distinct CDR3 sequences, around 33% of which are singletons, and under 0.35% rests with the top ten. The sequence came from a newborn girl in good health. V and J are TRBV6-2 or TRBV6-3 and TRBJ1-5, with no clear D. Sequences were obtained from cord blood. CDR3 residues: CASRVTSNQPQHF. The DNA for the CDR3 is TGTGCCAGCAGGGTGACAAGCAATCAGCCCCAGCATTTT.